This entry features one T cell receptor (beta chain) sequence. How the authors handled the data: Reference gene primer amplification in the assay estimated nucleated cell counts. The assay was immunoSEQ multiplex PCR, and TCRdb's table has in-frame clones only and misses some. The V and J calls and clone size come from that table; D and trimming were worked out from the DNA. The repertoire holds approximately 130,000 clones, with 75% to 90% as singletons. These data come from a study of blood T cell repertoires in COVID-19. Study overall: COVID-19 samples from acute and convalescent phases originated in the United States, Italy and Spain.

The source of this sequence is a human donor in a cohort sampled during active COVID-19. Sequencing was done on a sample of peripheral blood.

The CDR3 reads CASSASSVANEKLFF. The CDR3 region has the DNA TGTGCCAGTAGTGCTTCGAGTGTAGCTAATGAAAAACTGTTTTTT. The V gene is TRBV19, the J gene TRBJ1-4; D gene uncertain. Trimming stripped 5 bases from V and 3 bases from J, with 13 bases between. This CDR3 region has 15 residues. The germline gives CDR1 LNHDA, CDR2 SQIVND (reference sequence).